This T cell receptor (beta chain) was documented in a study of CD8 T cells in Susac syndrome. About the research overall: Patients with Susac syndrome were therapy-naive, treated with corticosteroids, or treated with intravenous immunoglobulin alone when blood was collected.

Blood CD8+ and CD4+ T cells underwent high-throughput TCR beta sequencing. RNA in amounts of roughly 0.5 to 1 ug was reverse transcribed with random hexamers. Multiplex immunoSEQ PCR targeted 54 Vbeta and 13 Jbeta TCR beta segments. MiXCR, applied by TCRdb to the immunoSEQ multiplex PCR reads, yields one record per CDR3 protein. This sample has around 80,000 distinct CDR3 sequences; roughly 96% occur once, and the top ten carry around 0.41%. The TCR was taken from a human donor with Susac syndrome. The sequenced material came from CD8+ T cells from PBMCs.

The CDR3: CASRGSGINEQFF. CDR3 DNA sequence: TGCGCCAGCAGAGGTAGCGGGATCAATGAGCAGTTCTTC. The chain recombines TRBV5-1 with TRBJ2-1; 8 positions match TRBD2. After removal of 5 bases from V and 6 bases from J, the junction contained 4 bases not matched to a gene. Germline V gene data show CDR1 as SGHRS and CDR2 as YFSETQ. This CDR3 is built from 13 residues.